This T cell receptor beta chain derives from a study of blood T cells in healthy people across ages. This clonotype was counted many times. Its matching antigen is unknown. Then a second PCR, running about 6 to 12 cycles, was carried out with a sample-barcoded 5' primer and a J-beta primer mix. Each cDNA was tagged by a template-switch adaptor containing 12 random nucleotides. One entry per CDR3 protein, called by TCRdb with MiXCR from the 5' RACE reads. The sample lists hundreds of thousands of distinct CDR3 sequences, more than 40% occurring once. Isolation per sample recovered at least 7 million PBMCs. The CDR3 extends over 12 amino acids. The ends were cut back, 6 bases at V and 5 bases at J, with 10 bases in the middle. Germline V gene lookup returns CDR1 MDHEN and CDR2 SYDVKM. Study conclusions and caveats: Diversity estimated from one million T cells was considered an underestimate. It was not possible, with unsorted PBMCs, to conclusively compare naive and antigen-experienced cells.

The clonotype originates from a woman in her sixties or seventies in good health. This rearrangement joins TRBV28 to TRBJ2-5, with D hard to call. The sequencing sample was made of blood. CDR3 region: CASSERKETQYF. The CDR3 DNA reads TGTGCCAGCAGCGAAAGAAAGGAGACCCAGTACTTC.